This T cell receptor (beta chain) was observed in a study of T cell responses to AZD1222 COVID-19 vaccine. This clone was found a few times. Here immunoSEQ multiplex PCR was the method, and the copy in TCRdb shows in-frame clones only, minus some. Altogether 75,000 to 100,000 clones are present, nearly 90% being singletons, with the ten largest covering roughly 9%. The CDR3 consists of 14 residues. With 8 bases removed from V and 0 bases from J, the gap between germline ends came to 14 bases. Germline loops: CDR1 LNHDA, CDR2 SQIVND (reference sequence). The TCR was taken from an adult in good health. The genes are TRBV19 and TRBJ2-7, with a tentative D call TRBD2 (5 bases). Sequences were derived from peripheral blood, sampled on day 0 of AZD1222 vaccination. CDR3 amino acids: CASEDSGISYEQYF. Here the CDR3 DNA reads TGTGCCAGTGAGGACTCGGGCATCTCCTACGAGCAGTACTTC.